This T cell receptor (beta chain) was sequenced during a study of T-cell reconstitution after alpha-beta-depleted transplantation in children. A TCRbeta library incorporating unique molecular identifiers was prepared. TCRdb passed the PCR reads through MiXCR, listing each CDR3 protein once. The sample records about 370,000 distinct CDR3 sequences, roughly 21% being singletons. V was clipped by 5 bases and J by 6 bases, with 13 bases between them. Germline V CDR1 and CDR2: SGHTA, FQGNSA. There are 13 residues in the CDR3. This rearrangement joins TRBV7-2 to TRBJ2-5; D not resolved. This clonotype was obtained from a human donor who donated a stem cell graft to a child with acute myeloid leukemia. This material consisted of PBMCs from the stem cell graft donor, taken from the stem cell graft. The CDR3 spells CASSPHQWQTQYF. DNA of the CDR3: TGTGCCAGCAGCCCGCATCAGTGGCAGACCCAGTACTTC.